Shown below are 32 T cell receptor beta chains from a single sample sequenced in a study of beta chain features in type 1 diabetes. The entirety of the isolated RNA underwent reverse transcription, so expressed TCRB transcripts were sequenced. Only in-frame clones appear in the TCRdb table, and some are missing; sequencing was by immunoSEQ multiplex PCR. The data show around 150,000 clones, approximately 9% seen once. Study-wide results and limits: Among all four CD4+ subsets, Type 1 diabetes patients had TCRB CDR3s that were moderately but significantly shorter.

No cognate antigen is known for these TCRs. The sequenced sample was central memory CD4+ T cells from blood. The receptors originated from a woman aged 18-30 years with type 1 diabetes.

The gene calls are TRBV29-1 and TRBJ1-1; 7 bases map to TRBD1. Germline-derived CDR1 and CDR2 are SQVTM and ANQGSEA. V dropped 4 bases and J dropped 4; count of bases not matched to a gene: 3. The CDR3 contains 12 residues. This CDR3 is CSVVRQGTEAFF. DNA for the CDR3: TGCAGCGTTGTAAGACAGGGCACTGAAGCTTTCTTT.

V and J are TRBV2 and TRBJ1-1; unclear D gene. This CDR3 is built from 12 residues. V shed 6 bases and J shed 4 bases, with 9 bases lying between them. Germline V gene sequence: CDR1 SNHLY, CDR2 FYNNEI. The CDR3 is CASSSQRTEAFF. CDR3 nucleotides: TGTGCCAGCAGCTCCCAGCGCACTGAAGCTTTCTTT.

The CDR3: CASSQEGTRIRSEQYF. DNA for the CDR3: TGTGCCAGCAGCCAAGAAGGCACTAGAATCAGGTCCGAGCAGTACTTC. The rearrangement uses TRBV7-2 and TRBJ2-7; D may be TRBD2 (5 bases). The V end was cut by 5 bases, the J end by 6 bases, with 23 bases between. The CDR3 is 16 residues long. Germline CDR1 reads SGHTA; CDR2 reads FQGNSA. Based on the CDR3 plus reference TRBV7-2 and TRBJ2-7, the full variable domain is GAGVSQSPSNKVTEKGKDVELRCDPISGHTALYWYRQSLGQGLEFLIYFQGNSAPDKSGLPSDRFSAERTGGSVSTLTIQRTQQEDSAVYLCASSQEGTRIRSEQYFGPGTRLTVT.

The V gene is TRBV7-2, the J gene TRBJ2-7; 8 positions match TRBD1. The CDR3 is made up of 15 amino acids. The V and J ends lost 1 base and 4 bases, in that order; junction bases with no gene match: 6. Germline V gene sequence: CDR1 SGHTA, CDR2 FQGNSA. CDR3 loop: CASSLGQGRVYEQYF. The DNA for the CDR3 is TGTGCCAGCAGCTTAGGACAGGGGCGTGTGTACGAGCAGTACTTC.

This clone was counted between two and nine times. Other DNA sequences from this sample encode an identical CDR3 as well. The chain employs TRBV7-2 and TRBJ2-3, with D uncertain. Trimming pared 5 bases from V and 0 bases from J, leaving 9 bases between. Per the germline V gene, CDR1 is SGHTA and CDR2 is FQGNSA. The CDR3 is made up of 14 amino acids. The CDR3 loop is CASSPLTSTDTQYF. In DNA, the CDR3 is TGTGCCAGCAGCCCCTTGACTAGCACAGATACGCAGTATTTT.

This sequence joins TRBV30 and TRBJ2-7, with 9 bases fitting TRBD2. V lost 0 bases, J lost 4 bases, and 7 bases stayed unmatched. The CDR3 extends over 15 amino acids. The V gene's germline CDR1 is GTSNPN and CDR2 SVGIG (reference sequence). The CDR3 loop is CAWSVPGLALYEQYF. For the CDR3, the DNA is TGTGCCTGGAGTGTACCGGGACTAGCTCTATACGAGCAGTACTTC.

A few counts support this clone. The chain joins TRBV5-1 to TRBJ2-1; 8 nucleotides align to TRBD2. V trimming: 4 bases; J trimming: 6 bases; junction bases outside the gene matches: 9. Germline lookup yields CDR1 SGHRS and CDR2 YFSETQ. The CDR3 sequence is 15 residues long. The CDR3 loop is CASSPAGAWGNEQFF. The CDR3 nucleotides read TGCGCCAGCAGCCCAGCGGGAGCCTGGGGCAATGAGCAGTTCTTC.

The chain employs TRBV5-5 and TRBJ2-7, with TRBD1 identical over 10 bases. The CDR3 totals 13 residues. Germline CDR1 reads SGHKS; CDR2 reads YYEKEE (reference sequence). After removal of 5 bases from V and 5 bases from J, the junction contained 4 bases not matched to a gene. CDR3 residues: CASRRQGADEQYF. The CDR3 DNA is TGTGCCAGCAGGCGACAGGGGGCGGACGAGCAGTACTTC.

The CDR3 DNA reads as TGTGCCAGCAGTAGAGCCGGGACAGGGGGTGTAGTAGGGAATGAGCAGTTCTTC. As protein: CASSRAGTGGVVGNEQFF. The rearrangement links TRBV28 to TRBJ2-1, with 11 bases fitting TRBD1. With 5 bases clipped from V and 7 bases from J, the junction kept 16 bases outside the gene matches. CDR3 length: 18 residues. Germline values: CDR1 MDHEN, CDR2 SYDVKM.

This clone has just a few counts. The chain combines TRBV5-4 with TRBJ2-3, with 11 positions matching TRBD2. This CDR3 is 17 amino acids long. Germline lookup yields CDR1 SGHNT and CDR2 YYREEE (reference sequence). The V gene end was trimmed by 0 bases and the J gene end by 5 bases; junction bases not matched to a gene: 8. As DNA, the CDR3 is TGTGCCAGCAGCTTGGGGCTCCGGCTAGCGGGGGGAGATACGCAGTATTTT. Its protein is CASSLGLRLAGGDTQYF.

The chain combines TRBV14 with TRBJ2-3; 10 bases fit TRBD2. Germline CDR1 reads SGHDN; CDR2 reads FVKESK. The CDR3 runs 17 residues. J gave up 4 bases and V 4 bases, and 11 bases lay outside the gene matches. The CDR3 sequence: CASSPSGGGWGADTQYF. The CDR3, as DNA: TGTGCCAGCAGCCCAAGCGGGGGGGGATGGGGCGCAGATACGCAGTATTTT.

This clone was counted a few times. The rearrangement links TRBV13 to TRBJ2-2, with 8 bases identical to TRBD1. CDR1 PRHDT and CDR2 FYEKMQ come from the germline V gene (reference sequence). Unmatched junction bases numbered 2, after V lost 8 bases and J lost 0 bases. The CDR3 consists of 14 residues. The CDR3 protein is CASQTGANTGELFF. The CDR3 DNA reads TGTGCCAGCCAGACAGGGGCGAACACCGGGGAGCTGTTTTTT.

The chain couples TRBV30 to TRBJ1-4, with 7 nucleotides matching TRBD1. This CDR3 has 15 amino acids. The junction had 17 bases not matched to a gene; V was cut back by 6 bases and J by 10 bases. CDR1 and CDR2 (germline): GTSNPN, SVGIG (reference sequence). The CDR3 region is CACQGKGTASGKLFF. The CDR3 nucleotides are TGTGCCTGCCAAGGAAAGGGGACAGCCTCAGGAAAACTGTTTTTT.

This clone was counted a few times. The genes are TRBV15 and TRBJ2-2, with D perhaps TRBD1 (5 bases). Trimming stripped 0 bases from V and 6 bases from J, with 8 bases between. The germline V gene encodes CDR1 LNHNV and CDR2 YYDKDF (reference sequence). The CDR3 has 14 amino acids. CDR3 DNA sequence: TGTGCCACCAGCAGAGATAAGGGGTCCGGGGAGCTGTTTTTT. Its protein is CATSRDKGSGELFF.

The chain combines TRBV7-8 with TRBJ1-5; D not certain. This CDR3 contains 13 residues. V lost 3 bases and J 7 bases, leaving 10 bases between the germline ends. Germline values: CDR1 SGHVS, CDR2 FQNEAQ. The CDR3 region has the DNA TGTGCCAGCAGCTTTCCAGGCCTCCAGCCCCAGCATTTT. Translation: CASSFPGLQPQHF. The full variable domain, its missing parts supplied by reference TRBV7-8 and TRBJ1-5, is GAGVSQSPRYKVAKRGQDVALRCDPISGHVSLFWYQQALGQGPEFLTYFQNEAQLDKSGLPSDRFFAERPEGSVSTLKIQRTQQEDSAVYLCASSFPGLQPQHFGDGTRLSIL.

This clone showed up just a few times. This may be a read error: a much more frequent sequence differs by one nucleotide. This sample includes further DNA sequences coding for the same CDR3. The gene calls are TRBV11-2 and TRBJ2-7; TRBD1 aligns across 9 bases. The germline CDR1 and CDR2 sequences are SGHAT and FQNNGV. CDR3 length equals 14 residues. The V segment lost 5 bases and the J segment 3 bases; nucleotides outside the gene matches: 5. The CDR3 nucleotides read TGTGCCAGCAGCCCGGGACAGGGAGGCTACGAGCAGTACTTC. It translates to CASSPGQGGYEQYF.

The CDR3 DNA follows: TGTGCCAGCAGCTCCCGGGACAGTTACCCCGATACGCAGTATTTT. Amino acid sequence: CASSSRDSYPDTQYF. The chain couples TRBV11-2 to TRBJ2-3, with 7 positions matching TRBD1. The CDR3 consists of 15 residues. Trimming at V came to 4 bases and at J to 6 bases, leaving 10 bases not matched to a gene. Germline V lookup: CDR1 SGHAT, CDR2 FQNNGV.

This clone was seen more than once but under ten times. The chain has TRBV27 and TRBJ2-5; D ambiguous. The J call is doubtful: the DNA matches TRBJ2-7 better. The germline V gene encodes CDR1 MNHEY and CDR2 SMNVEV (reference sequence). The length of the CDR3 is 12 residues. As DNA, the CDR3 is TGTGCCAGCACTGGTAGCACCTACGAGCAGTACTTC. Encoded protein: CASTGSTYEQYF.

Only a few counts were recorded for this clone. The chain recombines TRBV2 with TRBJ2-5; 7 bases match TRBD2. V dropped 2 bases and J dropped 1; count of bases not matched to a gene: 4. In germline, CDR1 is SNHLY, CDR2 FYNNEI. The length of the CDR3 is 15 residues. The CDR3, as DNA: TGTGCCAGCAGTGAACAAGCGGGGCCCCAAGAGACCCAGTACTTC. This codes for CASSEQAGPQETQYF.

Details on this clone: Additional DNA sequences in this sample encode the identical CDR3. The CDR3 DNA reads as TGTGCCAGTAGTATAGTGGGACTAGCGGTGGAGCAGTACTTC. Encoded protein: CASSIVGLAVEQYF. The gene calls are TRBV19 and TRBJ2-7; TRBD2 matches 11 bases. The ends lost 1 base at V and 7 bases at J; junction bases unmatched: 3. This CDR3 has 14 amino acids. CDR1 is LNHDA and CDR2 is SQIVND in the germline V gene (reference sequence). The entire variable domain, with the rest obtained from reference TRBV19 and TRBJ2-7, is as follows: DGGITQSPKYLFRKEGQNVTLSCEQNLNHDAMYWYRQDPGQGLRLIYYSQIVNDFQKGDIAEGYSVSREKKESFPLTVTSAQKNPTAFYLCASSIVGLAVEQYFGPGTRLTVT.

In its sample, this clone was seen a few times. V is TRBV11-2 and J is TRBJ2-3, with D hard to call. The CDR3 totals 13 residues. The germline gives CDR1 SGHAT, CDR2 FQNNGV. Deletions cut 0 bases from V and 6 bases from J, with 7 bases between. The CDR3 sequence: CASSLDRWDTQYF. Here the CDR3 DNA reads TGTGCCAGCAGCTTAGATCGGTGGGATACGCAGTATTTT.

A few counts support this clone. The chain couples TRBV19 to TRBJ2-3; perhaps TRBD1 as D (6 bases). This CDR3 is 14 amino acids long. V lost 4 bases and J lost 1, with 9 bases in between. From germline, CDR1 is LNHDA and CDR2 SQIVND (reference sequence). The CDR3 DNA is TGTGCCAGTAGTAGGGCAGGGGGCACAGATACGCAGTATTTT. This sequence encodes CASSRAGGTDTQYF.

CDR3 sequence: CASSLGGRMNTEAFF. In nucleotides, the CDR3 is TGTGCCAGCAGCTTAGGAGGGCGGATGAACACTGAAGCTTTCTTT. The gene calls are TRBV7-2 and TRBJ1-1; D ambiguous. The CDR3 is made up of 15 amino acids. Trimming left V 1 base short and J 0 bases short, with 9 bases between. Germline loops: CDR1 SGHTA, CDR2 FQGNSA.

J is TRBJ2-7 and V is TRBV15; 7 nucleotides line up with TRBD1. Germline CDR1 and CDR2: LNHNV and YYDKDF (reference sequence). The junction had 8 bases not matched to a gene; V was cut back by 1 base and J by 2 bases. The CDR3 loop spans 16 amino acids. This CDR3 reads CATSRGSDRATYEQYF. The DNA for the CDR3 is TGTGCCACCAGCAGAGGATCCGACAGGGCCACCTACGAGCAGTACTTC. Using reference TRBV15 and TRBJ2-7 for the parts outside the CDR3, the full variable domain is DAMVIQNPRYQVTQFGKPVTLSCSQTLNHNVMYWYQQKSSQAPKLLFHYYDKDFNNEADTPDNFQSRRPNTSFCFLDIRSPGLGDTAMYLCATSRGSDRATYEQYFGPGTRLTVT.

This clone was observed many times. The CDR3 nucleotides are TGTGCCAGCTCCGCTCAGTCCGGGAGGGATCTGCTGCATACGCAGTATTTT. This codes for CASSAQSGRDLLHTQYF. V gene TRBV18 combines with J gene TRBJ2-3; 8 bases are shared with TRBD2. There are 17 residues in the CDR3. The germline CDR1 and CDR2 sequences are KGHSH and LQKENI. V dropped 6 bases and J dropped 7; count of bases not matched to a gene: 18.

This chain uses TRBV12-5 with TRBJ1-1, with D perhaps TRBD1 (5 bases). Germline V gene data show CDR1 as LGHNT and CDR2 as FRNRAP. V gave up 0 bases and J gave up 6 bases, with 8 bases separating them. This CDR3 has 13 amino acids. This chain's CDR3 is CASGLVPGAEAFF. The CDR3 coding sequence is TGTGCTAGTGGTTTGGTACCGGGGGCTGAAGCTTTCTTT.

The table lists this clone with a few counts. The same CDR3 arises from other DNA sequences in this sample as well. The rearrangement uses TRBV11-2 and TRBJ2-3; 8 bases are shared with TRBD1. Germline assignment: CDR1 SGHAT and CDR2 FQNNGV. The junction had 4 bases not matched to a gene; V was cut back by 5 bases and J by 3 bases. CDR3 size: 14 residues. In DNA, the CDR3 is TGTGCCAGCAGCCTGGGACAGGTGACAGATACGCAGTATTTT. Protein sequence: CASSLGQVTDTQYF.

The rearrangement joins TRBV28 to TRBJ2-1, with 9 bases that match TRBD2. V gave up 5 bases and J gave up 0 bases; unmatched junction bases: 2. The CDR3 length is 15 residues. Germline CDR1 is MDHEN and CDR2 is SYDVKM. The CDR3 DNA reads TGTGCCAGCAGTGATAGCGGGAGCTCCTACAATGAGCAGTTCTTC. Protein sequence: CASSDSGSSYNEQFF.

This rearrangement joins TRBV5-4 to TRBJ2-3; possible D gene TRBD2, 6 bases. The V end lost 4 bases, the J end lost 6 bases, and 15 bases lay between the germline ends. The germline gives CDR1 SGHNT, CDR2 YYREEE (reference sequence). The CDR3 loop spans 14 amino acids. The CDR3 DNA follows: TGTGCCAGCAGCCCCCTTCTGGAGGGGGATACGCAGTATTTT. Protein: CASSPLLEGDTQYF.

The CDR3 region is CASSKAGVLYEQYF. The CDR3 DNA is TGTGCCAGTAGTAAGGCAGGGGTGTTGTACGAGCAGTACTTC. J is TRBJ2-7 and V is TRBV19; TRBD1 might be the D (6 bases). The V end lost 4 bases, the J end lost 4 bases, and 14 bases lay between the germline ends. The germline V gene encodes CDR1 LNHDA and CDR2 SQIVND (reference sequence). The CDR3 loop spans 14 amino acids.

A few counts support this clone. V and J are TRBV9 and TRBJ2-7, with TRBD1 identical over 9 bases. Germline V gives CDR1 SGDLS, CDR2 YYNGEE. The CDR3 is 15 residues long. The J segment lost 9 bases and the V segment lost 2 bases, leaving 12 bases of the junction unmatched. The CDR3, as DNA: TGTGCCAGCAGCGTGGGGGACAGGGAGATTACGCGGCAGTACTTC. As protein: CASSVGDREITRQYF.

V and J are TRBV7-2 and TRBJ1-4; D perhaps matches TRBD1 (5 bases). V lost 5 bases and J lost 4, with 8 bases in between. Looked up from germline, CDR1 is SGHTA and CDR2 is FQGNSA. The CDR3 runs to 13 residues. The DNA of the CDR3 is TGTGCCAGCAGCAGGCAGGGTAATGAAAAACTGTTTTTT. It encodes CASSRQGNEKLFF.